This is a list of T cell receptor beta chains from one sample in a study of shared T cell receptors in the human thymus. The data were produced by immunoSEQ multiplex PCR, yet TCRdb's version contains in-frame clones alone and is incomplete. The sample holds over 65,000 clones; about 96% are singletons and the top ten take less than 0.04%. Sequencing was done on a sample of thymocytes. The receptors originated from a human donor. Both conserved end residues are part of each CDR3. A D gene is named only where the DNA matches it firmly. Size is omitted from some rows. Given values are once, few, many or a class for expanded clones.

cdr3_nt: TGCGCCAGCAGCCACCCAGCCAGGACAGGGCCAGGTTCCTATAATTCACCCCTCCACTTT; cdr3_aa: CASSHPARTGPGSYNSPLHF; j_call: TRBJ1-6; d_call: TRBD1; v_call: TRBV4-3; clone_size: NA
cdr3_nt: TGTGCCAGCAGCGGAGCACAGGGATCCGTATATGGCTACACCTTC; cdr3_aa: CASSGAQGSVYGYTF; j_call: TRBJ1-2; d_call: NA; v_call: TRBV7-2; clone_size: NA
cdr3_nt: TGCGCCAGCAGCTTCGGAGCAACAGGGGGCAATGGCTACACCTTC; cdr3_aa: CASSFGATGGNGYTF; j_call: TRBJ1-2; d_call: TRBD1; v_call: TRBV5-1; clone_size: once
cdr3_nt: TGCGCCAGCAGCTTGGACAGACTCCTCTCATTGAACACTGAAGCTTTCTTT; cdr3_aa: CASSLDRLLSLNTEAFF; j_call: TRBJ1-1; d_call: NA; v_call: TRBV5-1; clone_size: once
cdr3_nt: TGTGCCAGCAGTTTATGGGGGTTCGTCCCATCAAACACCATATATTTT; cdr3_aa: CASSLWGFVPSNTIYF; j_call: TRBJ1-3; d_call: NA; v_call: TRBV28; clone_size: NA
cdr3_nt: TGTGCCAGCAGCTTTTCCCTGGGTTACGAGCAGTACTTC; cdr3_aa: CASSFSLGYEQYF; j_call: TRBJ2-7; d_call: NA; v_call: TRBV5-4; clone_size: NA
cdr3_nt: TGTGCCAGCAGCAAAAAACCGACAGTTTTCATGAGCTCCTACAATGAGCAGTTCTTC; cdr3_aa: CASSKKPTVFMSSYNEQFF; j_call: TRBJ2-1; d_call: NA; v_call: TRBV2; clone_size: NA
cdr3_nt: TGTGCCACCAGCAGACTCAGACAGGGGGTCGTTCCCGAAGCTTTCTTT; cdr3_aa: CATSRLRQGVVPEAFF; j_call: TRBJ1-1; d_call: TRBD1; v_call: TRBV15; clone_size: NA
cdr3_nt: TGTGCCAGCAGTTTTTTGGGGGATGAGCAGTTCTTC; cdr3_aa: CASSFLGDEQFF; j_call: TRBJ2-1; d_call: NA; v_call: TRBV28; clone_size: NA
cdr3_nt: TGTGCCAGCAGCCCAGGCCCGGGTCCGGGAACTGAAGCTTTCTTT; cdr3_aa: CASSPGPGPGTEAFF; j_call: TRBJ1-1; d_call: NA; v_call: TRBV6-1; clone_size: NA
cdr3_nt: TGCGCCAGCAGCCAAGTTTTGGCCCGAGAGACCCAGTACTTC; cdr3_aa: CASSQVLARETQYF; j_call: TRBJ2-5; d_call: NA; v_call: TRBV4-3; clone_size: NA
cdr3_nt: TGTGCCAGCAGCTTCAAGTGGGGGGGGGACAGGGTGTATGATTCACCCCTCCACTTT; cdr3_aa: CASSFKWGGDRVYDSPLHF; j_call: TRBJ1-6; d_call: TRBD1; v_call: TRBV7-6; clone_size: once
cdr3_nt: TGTGCCAGCAGCTTACGAGGGCCTCTAGAGACCCAGTACTTC; cdr3_aa: CASSLRGPLETQYF; j_call: TRBJ2-5; d_call: NA; v_call: TRBV7-9; clone_size: NA
cdr3_nt: TGTGCCAGCAGCTGTAGCCCAGCTACCTACAATGAGCAGTTCTTC; cdr3_aa: CASSCSPATYNEQFF; j_call: TRBJ2-1; d_call: NA; v_call: TRBV7-3; clone_size: NA
cdr3_nt: TGCGCCAGCAGCCAAGTATCTAACAGGGGACAAACTTATGGCTACACCTTC; cdr3_aa: CASSQVSNRGQTYGYTF; j_call: TRBJ1-2; d_call: TRBD1; v_call: TRBV14; clone_size: NA
cdr3_nt: TGTGCCAGCAGCGAGATGGGGGGCACGGTCCCCAGGGAGACCCAGTACTTC; cdr3_aa: CASSEMGGTVPRETQYF; j_call: TRBJ2-5; d_call: NA; v_call: TRBV9; clone_size: NA
cdr3_nt: TGCGCCAGCAGCTCACTCGGGACAGGATACAATGAGCAGTTCTTC; cdr3_aa: CASSSLGTGYNEQFF; j_call: TRBJ2-1; d_call: TRBD1; v_call: TRBV5-1; clone_size: NA
cdr3_nt: TGCGCCAGCAGCCAAGATGAACAGCCTAACACTGAAGCTTTCTTT; cdr3_aa: CASSQDEQPNTEAFF; j_call: TRBJ1-1; d_call: NA; v_call: TRBV4-1; clone_size: NA
cdr3_nt: TGTGCCAGCAGCCTTACAAGTATTCGGTCTGGAAACACCATATATTTT; cdr3_aa: CASSLTSIRSGNTIYF; j_call: TRBJ1-3; d_call: NA; v_call: TRBV14; clone_size: NA
cdr3_nt: TGTGCCATCAGTGAGGACCGGGACAGTAACTACGAGCAGTACTTC; cdr3_aa: CAISEDRDSNYEQYF; j_call: TRBJ2-7; d_call: TRBD1; v_call: TRBV10-3; clone_size: NA
cdr3_nt: TGTGCCAGCAGTTCAGTGGACGGAGCAGGAATTCGTTCACCCCTCCACTTT; cdr3_aa: CASSSVDGAGIRSPLHF; j_call: TRBJ1-6; d_call: NA; v_call: TRBV28; clone_size: few
cdr3_nt: TGCGCCAGCAGCAATAGACAGGGCTCCTACAATGAGCAGTTCTTC; cdr3_aa: CASSNRQGSYNEQFF; j_call: TRBJ2-1; d_call: TRBD1; v_call: TRBV4-1; clone_size: NA
cdr3_nt: TGTGCCAGCAGCCGCCGGAGGGACCCATTAGCCAAAAACATTCAGTACTTC; cdr3_aa: CASSRRRDPLAKNIQYF; j_call: TRBJ2-4; d_call: NA; v_call: TRBV27; clone_size: NA
cdr3_nt: TGTGCCAGCAGTTTGGGGGGGTCCTCTGGAAACACCATATATTTT; cdr3_aa: CASSLGGSSGNTIYF; j_call: TRBJ1-3; d_call: NA; v_call: TRBV27; clone_size: once
cdr3_nt: TGCAGCGTTGGGCAAAAAGTCCCCTACGAGCAGTACTTC; cdr3_aa: CSVGQKVPYEQYF; j_call: TRBJ2-7; d_call: NA; v_call: TRBV29-1; clone_size: NA
cdr3_nt: TGTGCCAGCAGCTTTAACGCACCCCTCCACTTT; cdr3_aa: CASSFNAPLHF; j_call: TRBJ1-6; d_call: NA; v_call: TRBV7-4; clone_size: NA
cdr3_nt: TGCGCCAGCAGCCAAGATTTGGGACACATGAACACTGAAGCTTTCTTT; cdr3_aa: CASSQDLGHMNTEAFF; j_call: TRBJ1-1; d_call: NA; v_call: TRBV4-1; clone_size: NA
cdr3_nt: TGTGCCAGCAGCCTAAGGCCAGGGGCCTATAATTCACCCCTCCACTTT; cdr3_aa: CASSLRPGAYNSPLHF; j_call: TRBJ1-6; d_call: NA; v_call: TRBV5-6; clone_size: NA
cdr3_nt: TGTGCCACCCTTCCCCCCACCGGGGAGCTGTTTTTT; cdr3_aa: CATLPPTGELFF; j_call: TRBJ2-2; d_call: NA; v_call: TRBV15; clone_size: NA
cdr3_nt: TGTGCCAGCAGTTTATGGAGAGGGCCCCAGCCTACCCGTTCCTACGAGCAGTACTTC; cdr3_aa: CASSLWRGPQPTRSYEQYF; j_call: TRBJ2-7; d_call: NA; v_call: TRBV28; clone_size: NA
cdr3_nt: TGTGCCAGCAGTGAACCCTCCTCCTTCTCTGGGGCCAACGTCCTGACTTTC; cdr3_aa: CASSEPSSFSGANVLTF; j_call: TRBJ2-6; d_call: NA; v_call: TRBV6-1; clone_size: NA
cdr3_nt: TGTGCCAGCAGCGAACCCAGGGCGGGGGAGGAGGATGCAGATACGCAGTATTTT; cdr3_aa: CASSEPRAGEEDADTQYF; j_call: TRBJ2-3; d_call: TRBD2; v_call: TRBV7-3; clone_size: NA
cdr3_nt: TGTGCCAGCAGCTTTGATCGGGTGAGAGAAGAGACCCAGTACTTC; cdr3_aa: CASSFDRVREETQYF; j_call: TRBJ2-5; d_call: NA; v_call: TRBV7-2; clone_size: once
cdr3_nt: TGTGCCAGCAAGTCTCGGACAGGGACCTACGAGCAGTACTTC; cdr3_aa: CASKSRTGTYEQYF; j_call: TRBJ2-7; d_call: TRBD1; v_call: TRBV6-6; clone_size: NA
cdr3_nt: TGTGCCAGCAGCGAAGCGGGACGGTTGAAGTCTGTAGCTGGGGCCAACGTCCTGACTTTC; cdr3_aa: CASSEAGRLKSVAGANVLTF; j_call: TRBJ2-6; d_call: TRBD2; v_call: TRBV13; clone_size: NA